The rows below give T cell receptor beta chains drawn from one sample of a study of blood T cell repertoires in COVID-19. Profiling relied on immunoSEQ multiplex PCR, and the TCRdb table lists in-frame clones only, not all of them. This table holds about 180,000 clones, roughly 88% found once. Sequenced material: peripheral blood. The receptors originated from a man in his fifties or sixties with acute or convalescent COVID-19. CDR3s leave out the opening cysteine and the closing phenylalanine or tryptophan.

j_call v_call cdr3_aa
TRBJ2-3 TRBV4-1 ASSQEAGVRDTQY
TRBJ1-5 TRBV15 ATSSDRDRGRIQPQH
TRBJ1-2 TRBV18 ASSRNAPDREIGYT
TRBJ2-1 TRBV20-1 RLAAGSEQF
TRBJ2-7 TRBV2 ASSPREGAYEQY
TRBJ2-1 TRBV7-9 ASSSPRIYNEQF
TRBJ2-1 TRBV12-3/TRBV12-4 ASSLLVEQF
TRBJ2-5 TRBV6-5 ASRSRGGWETQY
TRBJ2-6 TRBV21-1 ASSKQGTVHSGANVLT
TRBJ2-1 TRBV6-5 ASKTGANEQF
TRBJ2-1 TRBV10-3 AVSISGNEQF
TRBJ2-2 TRBV19 ASSIRLANTGELF
TRBJ2-5 TRBV7-2 ASSTPRGTQY
TRBJ1-2 TRBV5-1 ASSLEGTPIRGYT
TRBJ2-2 TRBV15 ATSTGQGAGELF
TRBJ1-1 TRBV19 ASSIAPGSNTEAF
TRBJ2-2 TRBV7-2 ASRVGTENTGELF
TRBJ2-3 TRBV19 ASSITQGALGTDTQY
TRBJ1-5 TRBV6-5 ASSYSRTGVQPQH
TRBJ2-2 TRBV19 ASSIGVQGSTGELF
TRBJ2-1 TRBV11-3 ASSRQGLGYNEQF
TRBJ2-2 TRBV19 ASSTSGGTLGGGELF
TRBJ2-1 TRBV4-1 ASSQEGDRGNEQF
TRBJ2-4 TRBV3-1/TRBV3-2 ASSRLKTSGPENIQY
TRBJ1-1 TRBV10-3 AISPRTGGPGEAF
TRBJ1-1 TRBV7-9 ASSRLEWEAF
TRBJ2-3 TRBV4-2 ASSQDGGVSDTQY
TRBJ1-2 TRBV5-1 ASSTSGPYGYT
TRBJ1-5 TRBV27 ASRGLGSNQPQH
TRBJ2-6 TRBV7-2 ASSLTGGHLFSGANVLT
TRBJ1-1 TRBV30 AWRLERTAGAF
TRBJ1-2 TRBV28 ASSLPSGGGYT
TRBJ1-3 TRBV5-6 ASSRPGNTIY
TRBJ2-1 TRBV3-1/TRBV3-2 ASSYAQAQQQF
TRBJ2-5 TRBV24-1 ATSDLQFSGETQY
TRBJ2-1 TRBV3-1/TRBV3-2 ASSQVGAASGYEQF
TRBJ1-6 TRBV5-1 ASNPGQGFSPLH
TRBJ1-5 TRBV3-1/TRBV3-2 ASSRGTESNQPQH
TRBJ1-1 TRBV19 ASSGWTGETRKAF
TRBJ2-7 TRBV10-3 AITSSANSYEQY
TRBJ2-7 TRBV28 ASSYAGTSPYEQY
TRBJ2-7 TRBV4-2 ASSQDKGLAGGPYEQY
TRBJ1-6 TRBV5-6 ASSLLNSPLH
TRBJ1-4 TRBV5-4 ASSSRDRGGEKLF
TRBJ2-3 TRBV7-2 ASSLAQSSGRAYRDTQY
TRBJ2-1 TRBV5-1 ASSSSGGSHNEQF
TRBJ1-1 TRBV7-2 ASSLGRTGATEAF
TRBJ2-1 TRBV18 ASSPSDLYGSEQF
TRBJ2-5 TRBV27 ASKRDNWAAETQY
TRBJ1-2 TRBV19 ASSIAQGGFYGYT
TRBJ2-7 TRBV18 ASSGAGAVVYEQY
TRBJ2-5 TRBV5-5 ASSLRVRGYSETQY
TRBJ2-5 TRBV10-3 AIGTRWGPNKETQY
TRBJ1-1 TRBV27 ASRNRAMNTEAF
TRBJ1-2 TRBV6-2/TRBV6-3 ASSSPPFNLRGSGGYT
TRBJ2-3 TRBV11-2 ASSPRLASSTDTQY
TRBJ1-4 TRBV28 ASIQGGTLEKLF
TRBJ2-7 TRBV28 ASSFEGSGSYEQY
TRBJ2-7 TRBV7-2 ASSLGPGTGSYEQY